This entry is about one T cell receptor (beta chain). The antigen remains undetermined. At a deep level, the assay was run. The repertoire was sequenced with immunoSEQ multiplex PCR; TCRdb's copy has only in-frame clones and lacks some. The sample lists under 1,900,000 clones, about 98.5% seen once, with around 0.33% in the top ten. The sample is drawn from a study of shared clonotypes between healthy human individuals. Study results and limitations: Non-shared clonotypes showed lower generation probabilities than clonotypes common to all four donors. The genetic and exposure-history diversity represented was limited by few donors.

Germline trimming cut 5 bases from V and 5 bases from J; bases unmatched to any gene: 18. Germline lookup yields CDR1 MNHEY and CDR2 SMNVEV (reference sequence). This CDR3 comprises 17 residues. Donors were Caucasian adults residing in Nashville, Tennessee, USA. The sample comprised naive CD4+ T cells sorted from blood. As for subset: CD45RA+ positively selected. The rearrangement links TRBV27 to TRBJ2-7, with 7 nucleotides matching TRBD1. The sequence was obtained from a man aged 25-40 years in good health. The CDR3 sequence: CASSKLRQGQKSDEQYF. The CDR3 bases are TGTGCCAGCAGTAAACTTCGACAGGGTCAAAAGTCGGACGAGCAGTACTTC.